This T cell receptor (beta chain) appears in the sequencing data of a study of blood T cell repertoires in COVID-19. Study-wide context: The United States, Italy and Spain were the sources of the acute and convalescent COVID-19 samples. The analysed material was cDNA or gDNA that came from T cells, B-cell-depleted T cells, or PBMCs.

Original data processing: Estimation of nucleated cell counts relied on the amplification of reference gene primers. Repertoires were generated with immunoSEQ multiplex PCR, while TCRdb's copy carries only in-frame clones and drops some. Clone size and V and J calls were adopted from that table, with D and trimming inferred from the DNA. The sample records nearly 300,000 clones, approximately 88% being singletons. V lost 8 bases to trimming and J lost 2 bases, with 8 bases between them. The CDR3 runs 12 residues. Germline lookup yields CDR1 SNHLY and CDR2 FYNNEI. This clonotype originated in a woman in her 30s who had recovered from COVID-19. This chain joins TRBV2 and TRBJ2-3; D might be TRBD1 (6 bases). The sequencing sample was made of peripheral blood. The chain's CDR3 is CASHRATDTQYF. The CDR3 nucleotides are TGTGCCAGCCACAGGGCCACAGATACGCAGTATTTT.